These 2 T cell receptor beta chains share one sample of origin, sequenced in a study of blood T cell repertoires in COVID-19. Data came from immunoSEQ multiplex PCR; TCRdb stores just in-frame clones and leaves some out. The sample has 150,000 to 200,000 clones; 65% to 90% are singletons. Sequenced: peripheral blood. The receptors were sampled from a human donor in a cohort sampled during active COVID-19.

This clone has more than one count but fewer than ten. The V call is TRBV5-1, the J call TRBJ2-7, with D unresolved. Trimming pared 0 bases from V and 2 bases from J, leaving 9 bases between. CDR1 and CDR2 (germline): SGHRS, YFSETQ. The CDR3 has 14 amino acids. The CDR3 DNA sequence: TGCGCCAGCAGCTTGGTCGAGTTTACCTACGAGCAGTACTTC. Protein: CASSLVEFTYEQYF.

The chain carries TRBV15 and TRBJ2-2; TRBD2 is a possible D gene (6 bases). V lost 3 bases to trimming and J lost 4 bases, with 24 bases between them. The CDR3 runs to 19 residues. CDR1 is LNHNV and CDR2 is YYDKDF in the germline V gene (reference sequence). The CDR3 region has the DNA TGTGCCACCAGCAGGGGTACGTGGGGGGTGCCCTCCCTCACCGGGGAGCTGTTTTTT. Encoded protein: CATSRGTWGVPSLTGELFF.